This T cell receptor beta chain derives from a study of memory CD8 T cells in hepatitis C reinfection (dated by TCRdb to about 2017). The study in broad terms: Of the five donors, three spontaneously resolved two consecutive HCV infections, and two cleared a primary infection but developed chronic infection after reinfection. Samples from before reinfection were taken anywhere from 55 to 20 weeks prior to reinfection being detected. Between about 2008 and 2012, 5 or 6 reinfection cases with stored pre-reinfection samples were identified. HCV reinfection was defined as a positive HCV RNA test following two negative tests taken at least 60 days apart. Participants who had resolved a prior HCV infection were followed every 3 months in the reinfection study. Across an HCV reinfection episode in several donors, the study followed the TCR beta repertoire of virus-specific CD8 T cells over time.

A note on this clone: Its antigen target is currently unknown. Qualities for individual bases were not recorded, and no much larger clone is one base off.

Per the publication, the time point label means: pre-reinfection, 55 to 20 weeks before reinfection detection. Sorted cells were sequenced directly ex vivo, with no in vitro expansion before TCR sequencing. The donors were people who inject drugs and were enrolled in the Montreal Acute Hepatitis C Cohort Study (HEPCO) in Canada. As controls, total naive CD8 T cells, sorted as viable CD3+ CD8+ CD45RO-, were obtained from two donors at each of the three reinfection time points. Before sorting, cryopreserved peripheral blood mononuclear cells were thawed and used as the source for purifying CD8 T cells. The MACS CD8+ T cell Isolation Kit was used to enrich CD8 T cells by negative selection. Cells were sorted on a BD FACSAria II sorter using FACSDiva software, and FlowJo was used for data analysis. Library generation was performed with the immunoSEQ multiplex PCR assay. Genomic DNA was extracted from sorted cells, and the TCR beta V, D and J regions were sequenced by Adaptive Biotechnologies' automated high-throughput method. A two-step, bias-controlled multiplex PCR was used to amplify the CDR3 regions. Amplified TCR beta libraries were sequenced on an Illumina instrument. For the original study's pipeline: The demultiplexed reads were processed to cut down on amplification and sequencing bias, and the IMGT database was used to assign CDR3 sequences to gene families. ImmunoSEQ software version 2.0 was used to analyze repertoire data. Out-of-frame sequences and sequences containing stop codons in the CDR3 were removed from the clonotype lists. Clonotypes below 0.01% frequency were excluded because they corresponded to less than one cell. Richness was computed as observed richness divided by input cell number, and evenness as Shannon entropy divided by log observed richness. Simpson diversity and Morisita-Horn overlap indices were used to quantify repertoire diversity and similarity between time points. Clonotypes were grouped as dominant (>1%), sub-dominant (0.5-0.99%), low abundance (0.1-0.49%) or lowest abundance (<0.1%). A germline index was calculated as total CDR3 length minus total nucleotide additions, divided by total CDR3 length. TCRdb's version of the immuneACCESS table is confined to in-frame rearrangements and falls short of the full clone set. An unresolved V gene accounts for under half of the shortfall where checked; the remainder is of unknown origin. Clone size and the V and J calls come from that table; the DNA yielded D and trimming. This sample is represented by 5,000 to 6,500 clones; 80% to 90% of them were singletons. Together, the top ten hold 20% to 25% of the sample.

V and J are trimmed by 8 bases and 6 bases, and the gene matches miss 7 bases of the junction. From a lookup of the germline V gene (reference sequence), CDR1 and CDR2 are SEHNR and FQNEAQ. Reading from cysteine to phenylalanine, the CDR3 counts 14 amino acids. The retained sequence is limited to the CDR3, 42 bases, with the frame set at the first base. What the work shows at the level of the full study, not this receptor alone: Because the study included only a handful of donors, definitive conclusions about public clonotypes linked to secondary clearance could not be reached.

The receptor chain draws on TRBV7-9 and TRBJ2-1, with 10 middle bases fitting TRBD2. The receptor's source is a man aged 50 to 59 with hepatitis C virus infection. Specimen: naive CD8+ T cells sorted from blood. The sample's cell subset or site label, in plain terms: total naive CD8+CD45RO- T cells. The CDR3 protein is CASHPGLAFNEQFF. The bases are TGTGCCAGCCACCCGGGACTAGCGTTCAATGAGCAGTTCTTC. Where the CDR3 stops, the reference TRBV7-9 and TRBJ2-1 genes take over; the full variable domain is DTGVSQNPRHKITKRGQNVTFRCDPISEHNRLYWYRQTLGQGPEFLTYFQNEAQLEKSRLLSDRFSAERPKGSFSTLEIQRTEQGDSAMYLCASHPGLAFNEQFFGPGTRLTVL.